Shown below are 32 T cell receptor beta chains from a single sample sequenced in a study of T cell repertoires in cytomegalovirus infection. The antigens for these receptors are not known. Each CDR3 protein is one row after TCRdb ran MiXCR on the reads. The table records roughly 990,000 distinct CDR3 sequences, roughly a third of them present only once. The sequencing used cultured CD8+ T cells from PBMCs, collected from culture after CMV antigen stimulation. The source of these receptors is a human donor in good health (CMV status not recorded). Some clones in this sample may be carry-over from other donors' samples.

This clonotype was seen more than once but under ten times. DNA of the CDR3: TGTGCCAGCAGTTTAGGAGCGGCAGCAGAAGCTTTCTTT. It encodes CASSLGAAAEAFF. The chain couples TRBV27 to TRBJ1-1; D is ambiguous. Germline V lookup: CDR1 MNHEY, CDR2 SMNVEV (reference sequence). The germline V and J ends were trimmed by 2 bases and 8 bases, with 12 bases remaining between them. There are 13 residues in the CDR3.

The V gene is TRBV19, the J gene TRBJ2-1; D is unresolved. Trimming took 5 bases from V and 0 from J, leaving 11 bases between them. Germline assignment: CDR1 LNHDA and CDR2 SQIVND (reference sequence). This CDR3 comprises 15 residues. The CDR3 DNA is TGTGCCAGTAGTCGGCGAAGTAGCTCCTACAATGAGCAGTTCTTC. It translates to CASSRRSSSYNEQFF.

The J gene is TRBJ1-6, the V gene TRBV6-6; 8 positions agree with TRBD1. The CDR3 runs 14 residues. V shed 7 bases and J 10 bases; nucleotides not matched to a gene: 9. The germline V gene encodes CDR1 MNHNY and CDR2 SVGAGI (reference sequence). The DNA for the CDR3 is TGTGCCAGCACCCTCCACGACAGGGGATCACCCCTCCACTTT. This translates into CASTLHDRGSPLHF.

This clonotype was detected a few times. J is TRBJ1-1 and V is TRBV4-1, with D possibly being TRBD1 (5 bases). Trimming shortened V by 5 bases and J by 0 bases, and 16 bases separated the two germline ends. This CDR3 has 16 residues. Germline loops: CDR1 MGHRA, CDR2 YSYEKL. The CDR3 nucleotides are TGCGCCAGCAGCTCCCCATGGGGCAGCATGAACACTGAAGCTTTCTTT. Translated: CASSSPWGSMNTEAFF.

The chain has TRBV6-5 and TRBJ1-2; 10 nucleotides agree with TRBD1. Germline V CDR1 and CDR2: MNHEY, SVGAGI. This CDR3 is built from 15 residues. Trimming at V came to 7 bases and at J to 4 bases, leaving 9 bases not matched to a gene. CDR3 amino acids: CASTPTGGHTYGYTF. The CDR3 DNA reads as TGTGCCAGCACCCCGACAGGGGGCCATACCTATGGCTACACCTTC.

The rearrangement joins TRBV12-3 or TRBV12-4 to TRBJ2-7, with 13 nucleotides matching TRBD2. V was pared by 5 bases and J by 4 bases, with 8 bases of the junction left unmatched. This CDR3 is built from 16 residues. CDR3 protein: CASSLRLAGGTYEQYF. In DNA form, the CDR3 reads TGTGCCAGCAGTCTCCGACTAGCGGGGGGAACTTACGAGCAGTACTTC.

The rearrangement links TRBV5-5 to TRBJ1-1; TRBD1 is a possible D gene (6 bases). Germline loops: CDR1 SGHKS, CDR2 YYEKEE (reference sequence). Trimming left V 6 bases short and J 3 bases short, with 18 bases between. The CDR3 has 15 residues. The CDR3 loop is CASTHGGGGYTEAFF. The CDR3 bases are TGTGCCAGCACCCACGGGGGGGGCGGGTACACTGAAGCTTTCTTT.

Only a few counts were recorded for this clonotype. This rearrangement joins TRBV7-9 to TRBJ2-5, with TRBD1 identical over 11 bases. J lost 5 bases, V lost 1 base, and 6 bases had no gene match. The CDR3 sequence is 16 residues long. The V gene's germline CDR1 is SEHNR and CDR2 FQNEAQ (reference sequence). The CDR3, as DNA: TGTGCCAGCAGCTTAGGGACAGGGGGCGCCGGGGAGACCCAGTACTTC. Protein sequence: CASSLGTGGAGETQYF.

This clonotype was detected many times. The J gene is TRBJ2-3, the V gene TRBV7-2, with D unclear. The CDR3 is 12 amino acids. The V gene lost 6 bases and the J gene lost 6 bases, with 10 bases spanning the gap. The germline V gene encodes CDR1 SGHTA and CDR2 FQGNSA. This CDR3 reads CASRKQGDTQYF. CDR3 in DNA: TGTGCCAGCAGAAAACAAGGGGATACGCAGTATTTT.

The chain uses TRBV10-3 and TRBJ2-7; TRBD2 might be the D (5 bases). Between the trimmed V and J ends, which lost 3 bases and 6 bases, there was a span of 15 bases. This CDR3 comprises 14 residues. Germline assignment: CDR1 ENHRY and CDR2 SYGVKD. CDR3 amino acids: CAISESGPLSEQYV. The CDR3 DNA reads TGTGCCATCAGTGAAAGCGGACCCCTCTCCGAGCAGTACGTC.

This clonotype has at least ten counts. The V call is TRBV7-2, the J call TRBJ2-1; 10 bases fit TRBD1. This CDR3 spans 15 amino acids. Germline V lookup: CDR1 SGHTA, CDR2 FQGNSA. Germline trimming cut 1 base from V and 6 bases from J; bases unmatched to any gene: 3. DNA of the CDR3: TGTGCCAGCAGCTTAGTGACAGGGGGCGGCAATGAGCAGTTCTTC. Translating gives CASSLVTGGGNEQFF.

This CDR3 is CATSGASAANEKLFF. The CDR3 DNA reads TGTGCGACTTCAGGAGCTAGTGCCGCTAATGAAAAACTGTTTTTT. The V gene is TRBV19, the J gene TRBJ1-4, with D uncertain. From germline, CDR1 is LNHDA and CDR2 SQIVND (reference sequence). The CDR3 is made up of 15 amino acids.

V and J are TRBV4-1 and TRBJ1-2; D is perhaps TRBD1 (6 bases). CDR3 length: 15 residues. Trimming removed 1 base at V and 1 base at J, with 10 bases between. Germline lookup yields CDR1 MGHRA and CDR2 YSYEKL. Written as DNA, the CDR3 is TGCGCCAGCAGCCAAGTGGCAGGGGATAACTATGGCTACACCTTC. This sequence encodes CASSQVAGDNYGYTF.

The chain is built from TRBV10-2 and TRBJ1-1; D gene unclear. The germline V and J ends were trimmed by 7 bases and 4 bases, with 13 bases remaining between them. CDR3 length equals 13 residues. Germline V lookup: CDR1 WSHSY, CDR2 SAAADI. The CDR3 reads CASTSSGVTEAFF. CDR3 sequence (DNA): TGCGCCAGCACCTCGTCTGGGGTCACTGAAGCTTTCTTT.

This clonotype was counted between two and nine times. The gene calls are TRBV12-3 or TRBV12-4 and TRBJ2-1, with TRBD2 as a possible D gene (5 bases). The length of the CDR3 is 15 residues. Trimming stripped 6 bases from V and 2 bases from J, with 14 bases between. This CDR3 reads CASREATNPYNEQFF. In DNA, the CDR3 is TGTGCCAGCAGGGAGGCGACGAATCCCTACAATGAGCAGTTCTTC.

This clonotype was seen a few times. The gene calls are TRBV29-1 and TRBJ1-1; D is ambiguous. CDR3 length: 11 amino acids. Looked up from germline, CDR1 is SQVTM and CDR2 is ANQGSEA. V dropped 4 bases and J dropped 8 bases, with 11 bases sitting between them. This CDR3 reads CSVAGSLEAFF. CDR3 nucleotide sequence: TGCAGCGTTGCGGGCAGCTTAGAAGCTTTCTTT.

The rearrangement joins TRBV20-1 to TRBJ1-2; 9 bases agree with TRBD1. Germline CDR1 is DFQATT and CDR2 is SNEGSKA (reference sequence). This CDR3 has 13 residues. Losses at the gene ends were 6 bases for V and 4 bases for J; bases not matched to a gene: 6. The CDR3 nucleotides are TGCAGTGCACGGGACAGGGTCACCTATGGCTACACCTTC. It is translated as CSARDRVTYGYTF.

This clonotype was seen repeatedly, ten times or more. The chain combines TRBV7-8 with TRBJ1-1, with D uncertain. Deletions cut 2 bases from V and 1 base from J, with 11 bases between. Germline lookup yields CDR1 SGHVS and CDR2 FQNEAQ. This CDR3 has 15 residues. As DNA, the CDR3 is TGTGCCAGCAGCTTAAGTGCGGGGAGGAACACTGAAGCTTTCTTT. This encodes CASSLSAGRNTEAFF.

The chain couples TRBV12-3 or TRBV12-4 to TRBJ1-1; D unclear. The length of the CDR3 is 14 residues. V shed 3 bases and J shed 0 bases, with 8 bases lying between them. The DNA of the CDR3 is TGTGCCAGCAGTTTGGTAGGGCTGAACACTGAAGCTTTCTTT. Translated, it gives CASSLVGLNTEAFF.

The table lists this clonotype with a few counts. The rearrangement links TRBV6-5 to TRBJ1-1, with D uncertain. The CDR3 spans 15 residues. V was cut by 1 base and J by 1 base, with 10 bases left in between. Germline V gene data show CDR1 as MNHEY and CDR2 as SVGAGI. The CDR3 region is CASSYFSGQNTEAFF. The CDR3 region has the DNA TGTGCCAGCAGTTACTTTTCGGGTCAGAACACTGAAGCTTTCTTT.

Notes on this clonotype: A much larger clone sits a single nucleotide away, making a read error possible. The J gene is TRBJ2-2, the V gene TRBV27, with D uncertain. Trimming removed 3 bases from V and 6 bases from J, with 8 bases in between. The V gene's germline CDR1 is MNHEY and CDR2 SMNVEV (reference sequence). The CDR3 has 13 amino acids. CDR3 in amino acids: CASSFRGSGELFF. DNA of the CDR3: TGTGCCAGCAGTTTTAGAGGATCCGGGGAGCTGTTTTTT.

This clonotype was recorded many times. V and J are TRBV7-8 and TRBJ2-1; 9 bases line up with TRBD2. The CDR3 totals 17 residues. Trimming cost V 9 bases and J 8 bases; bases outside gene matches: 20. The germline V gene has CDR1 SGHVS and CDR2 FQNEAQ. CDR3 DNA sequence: TGTGCCAGTACACCCCTAGTCCCCCCTAGCGGGGCGGATGAGCAGTTCTTC. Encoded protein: CASTPLVPPSGADEQFF. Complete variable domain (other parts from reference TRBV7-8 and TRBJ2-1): GAGVSQSPRYKVAKRGQDVALRCDPISGHVSLFWYQQALGQGPEFLTYFQNEAQLDKSGLPSDRFFAERPEGSVSTLKIQRTQQEDSAVYLCASTPLVPPSGADEQFFGPGTRLTVL.

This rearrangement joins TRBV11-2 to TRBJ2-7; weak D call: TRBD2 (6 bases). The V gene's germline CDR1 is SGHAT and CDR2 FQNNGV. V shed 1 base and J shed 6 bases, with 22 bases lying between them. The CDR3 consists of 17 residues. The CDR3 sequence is CASSLGRAPGVRIEQYF. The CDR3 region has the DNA TGTGCCAGCAGCTTAGGGCGAGCCCCGGGAGTTCGAATCGAGCAGTACTTC.

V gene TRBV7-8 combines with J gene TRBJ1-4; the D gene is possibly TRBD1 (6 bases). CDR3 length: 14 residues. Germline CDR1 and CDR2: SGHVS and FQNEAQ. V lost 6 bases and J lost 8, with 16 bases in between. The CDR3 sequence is CASSSRGGSEKLFF. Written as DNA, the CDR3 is TGTGCCAGCAGTTCCAGGGGTGGGAGCGAAAAACTGTTTTTT.

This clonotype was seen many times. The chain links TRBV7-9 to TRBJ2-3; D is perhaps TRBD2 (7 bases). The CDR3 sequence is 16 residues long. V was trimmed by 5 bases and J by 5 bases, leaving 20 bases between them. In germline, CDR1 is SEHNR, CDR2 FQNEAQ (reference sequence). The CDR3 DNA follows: TGTGCCAGCAGCCAGGGGTGGCAGCAGCGGGGAGATACGCAGTATTTT. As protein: CASSQGWQQRGDTQYF.

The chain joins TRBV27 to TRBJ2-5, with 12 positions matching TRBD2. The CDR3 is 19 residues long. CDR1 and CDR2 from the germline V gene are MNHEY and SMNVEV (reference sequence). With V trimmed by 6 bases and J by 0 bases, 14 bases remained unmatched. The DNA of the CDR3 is TGTGCCAGCAGAAGGACCACTAGCGGGGGGCCGAAAGACCAAGAGACCCAGTACTTC. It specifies CASRRTTSGGPKDQETQYF.

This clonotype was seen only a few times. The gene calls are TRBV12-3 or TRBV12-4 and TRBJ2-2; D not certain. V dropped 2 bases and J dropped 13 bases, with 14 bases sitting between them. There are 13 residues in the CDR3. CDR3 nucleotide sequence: TGTGCCAGCAGTTTAACCTCCCTGGGTGGGCTGTTTTTT. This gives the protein CASSLTSLGGLFF.

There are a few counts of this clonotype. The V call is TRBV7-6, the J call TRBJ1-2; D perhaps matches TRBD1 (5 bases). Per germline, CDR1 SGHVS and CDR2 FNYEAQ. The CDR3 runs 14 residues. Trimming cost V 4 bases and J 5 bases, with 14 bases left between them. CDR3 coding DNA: TGTGCCAGCAGCTCCGGGGGGGGAGTATATGGCTACACCTTC. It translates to CASSSGGGVYGYTF.

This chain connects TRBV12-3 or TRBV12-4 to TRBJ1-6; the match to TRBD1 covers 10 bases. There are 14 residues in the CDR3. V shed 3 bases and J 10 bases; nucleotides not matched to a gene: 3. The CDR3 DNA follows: TGTGCCAGCAGTTTGGGGGGACAGGGGTCACCCCTCCACTTT. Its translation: CASSLGGQGSPLHF.

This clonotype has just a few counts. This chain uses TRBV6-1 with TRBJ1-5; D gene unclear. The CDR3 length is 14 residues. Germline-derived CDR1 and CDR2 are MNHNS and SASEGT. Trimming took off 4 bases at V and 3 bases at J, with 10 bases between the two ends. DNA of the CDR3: TGTGCCAGCAGTGGGAAGTCCTCCAATCAGCCCCAGCATTTT. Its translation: CASSGKSSNQPQHF.

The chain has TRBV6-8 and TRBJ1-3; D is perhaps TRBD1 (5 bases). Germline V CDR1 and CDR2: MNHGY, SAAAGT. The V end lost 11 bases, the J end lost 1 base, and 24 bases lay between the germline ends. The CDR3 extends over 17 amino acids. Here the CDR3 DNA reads TGTGCCGCCCGGGCCCAAGGGGCTGGTTGGTCTGGAAACACCATATATTTT. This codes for CAARAQGAGWSGNTIYF.

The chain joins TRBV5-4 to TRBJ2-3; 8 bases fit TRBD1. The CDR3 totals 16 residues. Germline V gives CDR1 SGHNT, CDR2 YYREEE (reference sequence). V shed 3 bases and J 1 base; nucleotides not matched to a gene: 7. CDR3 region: CASSSTGTGRTDTQYF. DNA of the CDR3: TGTGCCAGCAGCTCGACCGGGACAGGACGCACAGATACGCAGTATTTT. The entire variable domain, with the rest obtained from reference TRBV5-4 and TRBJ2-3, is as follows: ETGVTQSPTHLIKTRGQQVTLRCSSQSGHNTVSWYQQALGQGPQFIFQYYREEENGRGNFPPRFSGLQFPNYSSELNVNALELDDSALYLCASSSTGTGRTDTQYFGPGTRLTVL.